This TCR beta chain was sequenced for a study of OX40 agonist ivuxolimab in advanced cancers. About the research overall: Dose-escalation patients' cancers were hepatocellular carcinoma, melanoma, renal cell or head and neck cancer. Averaging roughly 60 years in age, with a range of roughly 20 to 90, the cohort was about 86% male.

V was trimmed by 1 base and J by 5 bases, leaving 6 bases between them. Germline assignment: CDR1 SGHDT and CDR2 YYEEEE. This CDR3 is built from 12 residues. TCRdb keeps only in-frame clones here, not all; method: immunoSEQ multiplex PCR. The table lists over 80,000 clones, roughly nine tenths of them singletons. The receptor was derived from an adult with an advanced solid tumor such as melanoma, head and neck, liver or kidney cancer. Sequenced material: CD4+ or CD8+ T cells sorted from blood, taken in a trial of the OX40 agonist ivuxolimab. The rearrangement uses TRBV5-6 and TRBJ2-5; D unresolved. The CDR3 loop is CASSLMGETQYF. The CDR3, as DNA: TGTGCCAGCAGCTTGATGGGGGAGACCCAGTACTTC. Combining the CDR3 with reference TRBV5-6 and TRBJ2-5 gives the whole variable domain DAGVTQSPTHLIKTRGQQVTLRCSPKSGHDTVSWYQQALGQGPQFIFQYYEEEERQRGNFPDRFSGHQFPNYSSELNVNALLLGDSALYLCASSLMGETQYFGPGTRLLVL.